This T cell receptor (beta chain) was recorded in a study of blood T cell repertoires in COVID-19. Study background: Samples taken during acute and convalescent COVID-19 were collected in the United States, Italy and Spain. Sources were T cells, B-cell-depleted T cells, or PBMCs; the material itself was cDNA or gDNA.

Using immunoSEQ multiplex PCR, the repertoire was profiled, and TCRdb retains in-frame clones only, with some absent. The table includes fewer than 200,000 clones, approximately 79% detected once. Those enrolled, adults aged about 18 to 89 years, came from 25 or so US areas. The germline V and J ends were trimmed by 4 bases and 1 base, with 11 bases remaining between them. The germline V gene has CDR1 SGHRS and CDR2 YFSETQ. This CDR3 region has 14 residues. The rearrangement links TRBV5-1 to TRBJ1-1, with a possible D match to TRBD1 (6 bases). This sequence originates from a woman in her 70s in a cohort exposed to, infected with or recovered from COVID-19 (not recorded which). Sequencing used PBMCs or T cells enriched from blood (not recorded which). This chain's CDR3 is CASSPGHQNTEAFF. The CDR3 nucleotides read TGCGCCAGCAGCCCGGGACACCAGAACACTGAAGCTTTCTTT.